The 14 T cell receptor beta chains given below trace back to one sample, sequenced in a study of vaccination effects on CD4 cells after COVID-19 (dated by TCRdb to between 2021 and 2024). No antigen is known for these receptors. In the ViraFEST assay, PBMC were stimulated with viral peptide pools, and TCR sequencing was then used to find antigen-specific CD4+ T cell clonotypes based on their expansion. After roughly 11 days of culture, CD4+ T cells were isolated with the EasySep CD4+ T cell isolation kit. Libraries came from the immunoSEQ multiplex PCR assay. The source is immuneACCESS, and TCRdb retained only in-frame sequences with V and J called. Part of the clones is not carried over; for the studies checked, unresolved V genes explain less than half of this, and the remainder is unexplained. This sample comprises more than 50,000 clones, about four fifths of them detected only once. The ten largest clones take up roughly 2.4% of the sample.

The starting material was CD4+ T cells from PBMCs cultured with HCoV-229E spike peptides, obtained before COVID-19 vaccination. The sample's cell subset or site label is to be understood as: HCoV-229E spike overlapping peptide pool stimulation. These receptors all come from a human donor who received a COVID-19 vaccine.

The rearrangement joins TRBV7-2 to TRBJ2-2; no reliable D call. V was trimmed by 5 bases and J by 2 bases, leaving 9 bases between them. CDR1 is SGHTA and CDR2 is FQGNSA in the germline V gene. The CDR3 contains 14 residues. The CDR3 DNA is TGTGCCAGCAGCGGACCAGAAAACACCGGGGAGCTGTTTTTT. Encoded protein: CASSGPENTGELFF. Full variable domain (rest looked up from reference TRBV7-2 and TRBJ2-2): GAGVSQSPSNKVTEKGKDVELRCDPISGHTALYWYRQSLGQGLEFLIYFQGNSAPDKSGLPSDRFSAERTGGSVSTLTIQRTQQEDSAVYLCASSGPENTGELFFGEGSRLTVL.

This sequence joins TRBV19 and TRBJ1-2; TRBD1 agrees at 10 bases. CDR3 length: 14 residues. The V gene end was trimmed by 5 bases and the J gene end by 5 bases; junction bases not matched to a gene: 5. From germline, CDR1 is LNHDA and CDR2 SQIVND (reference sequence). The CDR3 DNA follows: TGTGCCAGTAGTTGGGACAGGGGAGCTTATGGCTACACCTTC. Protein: CASSWDRGAYGYTF.

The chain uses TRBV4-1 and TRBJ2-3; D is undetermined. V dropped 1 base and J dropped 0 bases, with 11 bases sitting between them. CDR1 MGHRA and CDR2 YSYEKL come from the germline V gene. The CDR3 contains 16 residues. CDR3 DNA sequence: TGCGCCAGCAGCCAAGTGGGTGCGACAAGCACAGATACGCAGTATTTT. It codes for CASSQVGATSTDTQYF.

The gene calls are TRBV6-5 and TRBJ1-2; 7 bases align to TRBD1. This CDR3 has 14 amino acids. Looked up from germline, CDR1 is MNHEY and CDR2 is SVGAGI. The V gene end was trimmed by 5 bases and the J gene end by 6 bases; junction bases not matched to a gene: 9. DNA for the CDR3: TGTGCCAGCAGTAACAGGGGCTCGAAGGATGGCTACACCTTC. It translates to CASSNRGSKDGYTF.

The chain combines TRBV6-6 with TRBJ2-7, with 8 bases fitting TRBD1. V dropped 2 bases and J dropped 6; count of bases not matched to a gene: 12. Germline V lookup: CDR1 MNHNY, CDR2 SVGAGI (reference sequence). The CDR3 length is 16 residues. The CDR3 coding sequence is TGTGCCAGCAGTTACAGCTCAACCGGACAGGGAGGCGAGCAGTACGTC. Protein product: CASSYSSTGQGGEQYV.

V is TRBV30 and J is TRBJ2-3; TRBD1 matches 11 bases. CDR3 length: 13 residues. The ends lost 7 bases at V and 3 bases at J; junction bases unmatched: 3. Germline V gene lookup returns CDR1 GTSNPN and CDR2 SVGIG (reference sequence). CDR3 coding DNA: TGTGCCTCGGGACAGGGGGTAACAGATACGCAGTATTTT. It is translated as CASGQGVTDTQYF.

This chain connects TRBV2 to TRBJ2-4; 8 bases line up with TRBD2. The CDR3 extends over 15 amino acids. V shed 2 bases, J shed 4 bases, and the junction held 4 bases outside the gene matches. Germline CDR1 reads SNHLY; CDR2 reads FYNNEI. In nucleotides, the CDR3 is TGTGCCAGCAGTGAACCGGGGGGGCAAAAAAACATTCAGTACTTC. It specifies CASSEPGGQKNIQYF.

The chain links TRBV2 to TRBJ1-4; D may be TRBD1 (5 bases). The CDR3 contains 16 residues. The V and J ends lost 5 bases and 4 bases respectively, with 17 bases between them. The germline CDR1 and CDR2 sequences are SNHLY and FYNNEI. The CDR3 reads CASSRVRVAVNEKLFF. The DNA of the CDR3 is TGTGCCAGCAGTAGGGTCAGGGTGGCAGTTAATGAAAAACTGTTTTTT.

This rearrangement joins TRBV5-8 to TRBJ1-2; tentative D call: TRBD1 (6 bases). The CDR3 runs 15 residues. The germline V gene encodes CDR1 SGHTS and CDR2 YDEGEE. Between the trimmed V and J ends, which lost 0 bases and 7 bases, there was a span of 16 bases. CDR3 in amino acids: CASSLVPSGVSGYTF. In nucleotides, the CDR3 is TGTGCCAGCAGCTTGGTCCCGTCAGGGGTCAGTGGCTACACCTTC.

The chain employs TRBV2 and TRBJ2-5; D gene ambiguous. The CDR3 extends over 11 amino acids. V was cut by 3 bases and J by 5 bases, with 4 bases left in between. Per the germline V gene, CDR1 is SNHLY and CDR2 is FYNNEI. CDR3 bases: TGTGCCAGCAGTGATTACGAGACCCAGTACTTC. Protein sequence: CASSDYETQYF.

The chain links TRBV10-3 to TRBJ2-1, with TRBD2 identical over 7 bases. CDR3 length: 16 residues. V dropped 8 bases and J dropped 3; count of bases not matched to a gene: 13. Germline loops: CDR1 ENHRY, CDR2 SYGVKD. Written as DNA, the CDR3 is TGTGCCATCGGGGTAGGGAGAACGGGGGGCTACAATGAGCAGTTCTTC. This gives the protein CAIGVGRTGGYNEQFF.

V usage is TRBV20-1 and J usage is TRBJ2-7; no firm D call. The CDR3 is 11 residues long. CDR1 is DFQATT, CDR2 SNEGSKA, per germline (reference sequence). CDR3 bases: TGCAGTGATAGAGCCTCCTACGAGCAGTACGTC. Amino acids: CSDRASYEQYV.

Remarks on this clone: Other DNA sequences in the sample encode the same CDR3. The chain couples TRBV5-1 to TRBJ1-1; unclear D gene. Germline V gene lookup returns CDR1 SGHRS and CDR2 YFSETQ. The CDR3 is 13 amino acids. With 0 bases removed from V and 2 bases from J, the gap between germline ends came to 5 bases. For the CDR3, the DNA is TGCGCCAGCAGCTTGGCAGTAAACACTGAAGCTTTCTTT. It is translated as CASSLAVNTEAFF.

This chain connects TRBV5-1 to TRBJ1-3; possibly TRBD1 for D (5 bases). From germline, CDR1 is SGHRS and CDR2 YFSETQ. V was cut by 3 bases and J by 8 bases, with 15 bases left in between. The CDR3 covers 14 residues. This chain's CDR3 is CASSSGPQSDTIYF. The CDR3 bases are TGCGCCAGCAGCTCGGGACCTCAATCAGACACCATATATTTT.